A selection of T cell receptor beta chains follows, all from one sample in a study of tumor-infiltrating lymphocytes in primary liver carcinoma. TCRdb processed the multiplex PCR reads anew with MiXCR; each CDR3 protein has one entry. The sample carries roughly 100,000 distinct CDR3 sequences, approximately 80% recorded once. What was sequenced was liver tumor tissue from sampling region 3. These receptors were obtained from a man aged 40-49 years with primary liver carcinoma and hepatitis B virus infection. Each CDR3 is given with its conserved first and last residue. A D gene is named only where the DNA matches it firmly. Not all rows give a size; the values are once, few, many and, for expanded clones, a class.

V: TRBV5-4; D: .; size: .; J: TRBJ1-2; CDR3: CASSSDNSSSGYTF; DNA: TGTGCCAGCAGCTCGGACAATTCCTCTAGTGGCTACACATTC
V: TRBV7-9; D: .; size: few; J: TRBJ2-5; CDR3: CASNLSRGEETHYF; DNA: TGTGCCAGCAACTTATCCAGGGGAGAAGAGACCCACTACTTC
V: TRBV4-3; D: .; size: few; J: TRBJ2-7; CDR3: CADSQVGESEQYF; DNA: TGCGCCGACAGCCAAGTTGGGGAGTCCGAGCAGTACTTC
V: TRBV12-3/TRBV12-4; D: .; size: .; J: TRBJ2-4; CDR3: CASSFFGPGLGTNIQYF; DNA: TGTGCCAGCAGCTTTTTTGGCCCGGGATTGGGTACAAACATTCAGTACTTC
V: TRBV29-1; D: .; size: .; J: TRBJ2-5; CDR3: CSALVAEETQYF; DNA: TGCAGCGCGCTAGTAGCGGAAGAGACCCAGTATTTC
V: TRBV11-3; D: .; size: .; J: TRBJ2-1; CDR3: CASSLGGSPRYNEQLF; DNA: TGTGCCAGCAGTTTAGGGGGGTCCCCTAGGTACAACGAGCAGTTGTTC
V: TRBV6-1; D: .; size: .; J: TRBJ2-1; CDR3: CVSNRGEVSHNEQFF; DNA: TGTGTCAGCAACCGAGGCGAGGTCTCCCATAATGAGCAGTTCTTC
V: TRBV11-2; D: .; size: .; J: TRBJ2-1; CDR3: CAGSLDWGYNERFF; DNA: TGTGCCGGCAGCTTAGATTGGGGGTACAATGAGCGTTTCTTC
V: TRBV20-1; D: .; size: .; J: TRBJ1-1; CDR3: CKARGEAGYTEAFF; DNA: TGCAAAGCTAGAGGGGAGGCTGGGTACACTGAAGCTTTCTTT
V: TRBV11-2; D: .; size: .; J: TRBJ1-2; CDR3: CTSSLAGVSDYTF; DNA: TGTACCAGCAGCTTAGCGGGAGTATCTGACTACACCTTC
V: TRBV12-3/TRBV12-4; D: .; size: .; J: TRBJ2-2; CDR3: CASRLVGLNAGGLFF; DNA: TGTGCCAGCAGACTAGTGGGCCTTAACGCCGGGGGGCTGTTTTTT
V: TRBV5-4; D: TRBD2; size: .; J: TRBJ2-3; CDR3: CASSAPGSSTGGVTQYF; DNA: TGTGCCAGCAGCGCCCCCGGGTCTAGCACTGGGGGGGTTACGCAGTATTTT
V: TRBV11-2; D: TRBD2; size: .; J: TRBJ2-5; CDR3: CVSRPSSIQGTGRETQYF; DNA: TGTGTCAGCAGGCCTAGCTCAATCCAGGGTACTGGGCGGGAGACCCAATACTTC
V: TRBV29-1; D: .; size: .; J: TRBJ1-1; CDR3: CNVFDIEAFF; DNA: TGCAACGTATTTGACATTGAAGCTTTCTTT
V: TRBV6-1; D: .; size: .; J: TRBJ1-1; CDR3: CASNVAVYANTEAFF; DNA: TGTGCCAGCAATGTAGCGGTCTACGCGAACACTGAAGCTTTCTTT
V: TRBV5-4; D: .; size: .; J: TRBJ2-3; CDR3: CASSVNWATEHRYAVF; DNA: TGTGCCAGCAGCGTGAACTGGGCCACCGAGCACAGATACGCAGTATTT
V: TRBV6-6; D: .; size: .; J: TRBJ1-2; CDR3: CASSSGMGIQYGYTF; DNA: TGTGCCAGCAGTAGTGGAATGGGCATTCAGTATGGCTACACATTC
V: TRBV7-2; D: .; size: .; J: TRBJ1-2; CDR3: CASSLDFGGYTF; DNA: TGTGCCAGCAGCTTAGATTTTGGTGGCTACACCTTC
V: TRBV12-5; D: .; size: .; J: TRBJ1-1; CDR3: CGSGRGLSGNAEAFF; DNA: TGTGGTAGTGGTCGCGGCCTTTCAGGGAACGCTGAAGCTTTCTTT
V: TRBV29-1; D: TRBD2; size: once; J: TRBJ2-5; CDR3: CSVRTSGSCAETQHF; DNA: TGCAGCGTTCGGACTAGTGGGAGTTGTGCAGAGACCCAGCACTTC
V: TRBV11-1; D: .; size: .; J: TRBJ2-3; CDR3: CTSSLPRKSTDTQYF; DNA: TGTACCAGCAGTTTACCGAGGAAGAGCACAGATACGCAGTATTTT
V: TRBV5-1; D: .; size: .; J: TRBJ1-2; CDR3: CASSLGFLRAYTF; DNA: TGCGCCAGCAGCTTGGGTTTCTTGAGGGCCTACACCTTC
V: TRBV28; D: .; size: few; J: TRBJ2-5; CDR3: CASSLSGGSQESQYF; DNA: TGTGCCAGCAGTTTAAGCGGAGGCTCCCAAGAGTCCCAGTATTTC
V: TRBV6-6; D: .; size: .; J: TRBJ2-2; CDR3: CPNTTGGANTGELFF; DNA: TGTCCCAACACTACAGGGGGGGCGAACACCGGGGAGCTGTTTTTT
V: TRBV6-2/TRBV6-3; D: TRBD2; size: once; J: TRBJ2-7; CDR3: CASKSYRTRTYEQYF; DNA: TGTGCCAGCAAGTCCTACAGGACTAGGACATACGAGCAGTACTTC
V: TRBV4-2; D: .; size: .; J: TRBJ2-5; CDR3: CASSQVGLELVRQETQYF; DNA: TGTGCCAGCAGCCAAGTAGGTCTGGAACTAGTGAGACAAGAGACCCAGTACTTC
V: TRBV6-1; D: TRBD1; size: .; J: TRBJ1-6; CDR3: CTSITRQGAYPPLHF; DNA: TGTACCAGCATCACGAGACAGGGGGCTTATCCACCCCTCCACTTT
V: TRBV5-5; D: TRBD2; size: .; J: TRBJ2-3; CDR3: CASSLLAGRDYQPQYF; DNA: TGTGCCAGCAGCTTATTAGCAGGGAGGGACTATCAGCCCCAGTATTTT
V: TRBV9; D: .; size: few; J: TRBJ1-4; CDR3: CASSSQGANEKLFF; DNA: TGTGCCAGCAGCTCACAAGGCGCTAATGAAAAACTGTTTTTT
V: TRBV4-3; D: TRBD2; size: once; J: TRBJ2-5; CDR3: CASSQAASGRVLETQYF; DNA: TGCGCCAGCAGCCAAGCGGCTAGCGGTAGGGTCCTGGAGACCCAGTATTTC
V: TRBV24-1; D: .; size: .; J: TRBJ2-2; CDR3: CAISEWDYDTGELFF; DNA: TGTGCCATCAGTGAATGGGATTACGACACCGGGGAGCTGTTTTTT